This entry describes one T cell receptor (beta chain). Treatment: preoperative locoregional IRX-2 cytokine immunotherapy. Patients received preoperative, locoregional IRX-2 cytokine immunotherapy in a phase Ib study. The source of the sample is a study of preoperative IRX-2 immunotherapy in early breast cancer. Germline trimming cut 6 bases from V and 5 bases from J; bases unmatched to any gene: 7. CDR1 SNHLY and CDR2 FYNNEI come from the germline V gene. This CDR3 has 14 amino acids. Profiling relied on immunoSEQ multiplex PCR, and the TCRdb table lists in-frame clones only, not all of them. In the table there are roughly 62,000 clones, approximately 94% of which are singletons.

The rearrangement uses TRBV2 and TRBJ2-1, with 7 bases lining up with TRBD1. The clonotype comes from a human donor with breast cancer. Collection of the sample occurred from a patient treated with IRX-2 immunotherapy. This CDR3 is CASRVGQIDNEQFF. In DNA form, the CDR3 reads TGTGCCAGCAGGGTGGGACAGATAGACAATGAGCAGTTCTTC.